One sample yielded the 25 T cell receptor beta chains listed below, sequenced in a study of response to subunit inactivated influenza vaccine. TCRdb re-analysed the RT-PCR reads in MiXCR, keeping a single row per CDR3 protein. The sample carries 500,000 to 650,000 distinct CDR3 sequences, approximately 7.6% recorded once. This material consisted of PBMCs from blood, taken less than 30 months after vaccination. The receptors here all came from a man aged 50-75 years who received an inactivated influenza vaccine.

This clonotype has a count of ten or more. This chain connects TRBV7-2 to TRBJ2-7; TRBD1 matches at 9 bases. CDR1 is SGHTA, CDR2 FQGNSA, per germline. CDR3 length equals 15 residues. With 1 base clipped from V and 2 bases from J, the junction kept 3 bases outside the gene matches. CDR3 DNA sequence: TGTGCCAGCAGCTTAGGGGGGACAGGGACCTACGAGCAGTACTTC. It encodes CASSLGGTGTYEQYF.

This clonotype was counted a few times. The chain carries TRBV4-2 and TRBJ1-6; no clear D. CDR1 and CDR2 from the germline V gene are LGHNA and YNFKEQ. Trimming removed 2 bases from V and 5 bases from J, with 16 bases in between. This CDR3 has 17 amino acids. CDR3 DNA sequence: TGTGCCAGCAGCCAATGGCCGAGGGTAATCGATAATTCACCCCTCCACTTT. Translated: CASSQWPRVIDNSPLHF.

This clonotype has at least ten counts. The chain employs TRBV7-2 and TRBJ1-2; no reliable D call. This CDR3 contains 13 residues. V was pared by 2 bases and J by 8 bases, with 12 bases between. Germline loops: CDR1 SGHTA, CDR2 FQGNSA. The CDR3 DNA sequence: TGTGCCAGCAGCTTACCGGGGATTGGGGGCTACACCTTC. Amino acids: CASSLPGIGGYTF.

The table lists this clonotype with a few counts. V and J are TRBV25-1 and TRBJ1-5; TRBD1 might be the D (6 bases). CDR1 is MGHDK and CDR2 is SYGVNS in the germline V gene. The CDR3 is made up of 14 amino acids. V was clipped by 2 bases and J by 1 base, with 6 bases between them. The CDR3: CASSETGSNQPQHF. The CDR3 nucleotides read TGTGCCAGCAGTGAAACAGGGAGCAATCAGCCCCAGCATTTT.

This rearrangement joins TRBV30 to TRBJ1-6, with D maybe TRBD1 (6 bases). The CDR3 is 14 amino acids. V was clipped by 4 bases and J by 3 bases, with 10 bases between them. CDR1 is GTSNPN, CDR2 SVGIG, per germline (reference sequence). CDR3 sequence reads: CAWTGTFYNSPLHF. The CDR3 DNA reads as TGTGCCTGGACCGGGACATTCTATAATTCACCCCTCCACTTT.

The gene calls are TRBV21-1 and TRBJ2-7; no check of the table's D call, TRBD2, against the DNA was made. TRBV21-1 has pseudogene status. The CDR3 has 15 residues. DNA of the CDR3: TGTGCCAGCTGCCGTCGGGTAGCGAGGGACTACGAGCAGTACTTC. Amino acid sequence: CASCRRVARDYEQYF.

The CDR3 nucleotides are TGTGCCAGCACCGAAGGCCGGTCCTCGAACACCGGGGAGCTGTTTTTT. Translating it yields CASTEGRSSNTGELFF. The chain uses TRBV6-1 and TRBJ2-2; D gene uncertain. The CDR3 covers 16 residues. Trimming removed 7 bases from V and 0 bases from J, with 15 bases in between. Germline CDR1 reads MNHNS; CDR2 reads SASEGT.

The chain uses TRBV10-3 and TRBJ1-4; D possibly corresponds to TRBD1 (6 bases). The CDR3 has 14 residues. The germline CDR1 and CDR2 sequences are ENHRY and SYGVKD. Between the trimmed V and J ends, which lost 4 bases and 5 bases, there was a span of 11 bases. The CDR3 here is CAISASQGNEKLFF. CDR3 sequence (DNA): TGTGCCATCAGTGCGAGTCAGGGGAATGAAAAACTGTTTTTT.

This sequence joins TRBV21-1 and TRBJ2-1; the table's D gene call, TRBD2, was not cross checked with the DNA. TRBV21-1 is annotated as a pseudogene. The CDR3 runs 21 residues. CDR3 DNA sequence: TGTGCCAGCAGCAGGCAACAAAAGGGGCCCGCCGCATTGAATTCCTACAATGAGCAGTTCTTC. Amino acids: CASSRQQKGPAALNSYNEQFF.

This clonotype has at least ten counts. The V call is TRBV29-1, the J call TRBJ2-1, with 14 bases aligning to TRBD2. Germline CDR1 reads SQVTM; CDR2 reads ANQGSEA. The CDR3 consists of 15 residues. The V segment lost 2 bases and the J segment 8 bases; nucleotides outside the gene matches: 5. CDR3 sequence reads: CSVERLTSGRDEQFF. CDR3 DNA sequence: TGCAGCGTTGAAAGGTTGACTAGCGGGAGGGATGAGCAGTTCTTC.

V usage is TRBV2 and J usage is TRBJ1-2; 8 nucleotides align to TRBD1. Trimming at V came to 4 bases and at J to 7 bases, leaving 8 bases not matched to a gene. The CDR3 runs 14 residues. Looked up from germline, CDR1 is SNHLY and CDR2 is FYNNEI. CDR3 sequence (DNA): TGTGCCAGCAGTGTAGACAGGGGAGTGTCTGGCTACACCTTC. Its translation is CASSVDRGVSGYTF.

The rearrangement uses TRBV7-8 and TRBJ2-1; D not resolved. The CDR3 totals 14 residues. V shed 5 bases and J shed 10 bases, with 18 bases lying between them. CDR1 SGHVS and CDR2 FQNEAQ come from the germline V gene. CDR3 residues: CASSLRGPTQEQFF. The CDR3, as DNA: TGTGCCAGCAGCCTGAGAGGACCTACGCAGGAGCAGTTCTTC. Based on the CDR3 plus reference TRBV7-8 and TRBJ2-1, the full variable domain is GAGVSQSPRYKVAKRGQDVALRCDPISGHVSLFWYQQALGQGPEFLTYFQNEAQLDKSGLPSDRFFAERPEGSVSTLKIQRTQQEDSAVYLCASSLRGPTQEQFFGPGTRLTVL.

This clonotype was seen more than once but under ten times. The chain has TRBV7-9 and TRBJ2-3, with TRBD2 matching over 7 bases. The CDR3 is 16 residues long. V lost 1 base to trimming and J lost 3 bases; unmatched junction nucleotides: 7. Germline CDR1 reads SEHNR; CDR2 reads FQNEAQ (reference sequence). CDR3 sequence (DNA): TGTGCCAGCAGCTTAGGGGGGGGACCCCGAACAGATACGCAGTATTTT. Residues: CASSLGGGPRTDTQYF.

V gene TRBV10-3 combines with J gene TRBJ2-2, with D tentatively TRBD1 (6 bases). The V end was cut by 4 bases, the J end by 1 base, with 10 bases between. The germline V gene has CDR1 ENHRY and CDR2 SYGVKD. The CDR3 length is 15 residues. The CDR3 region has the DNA TGTGCCATCAGTGCTCAGGGGATGAACACCGGGGAGCTGTTTTTT. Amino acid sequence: CAISAQGMNTGELFF.

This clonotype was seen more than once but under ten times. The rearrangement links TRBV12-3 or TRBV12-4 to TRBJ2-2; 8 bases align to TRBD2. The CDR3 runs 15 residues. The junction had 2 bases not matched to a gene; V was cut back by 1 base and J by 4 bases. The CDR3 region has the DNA TGTGCCAGCAGTTTAGGGACTAGCTTCACCGGGGAGCTGTTTTTT. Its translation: CASSLGTSFTGELFF.

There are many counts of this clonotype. As DNA, the CDR3 is TGTGCCAGCAGCGTAGGCGTGGGAGGAGGCCCAGATACGCAGTATTTT. Translated: CASSVGVGGGPDTQYF. The chain recombines TRBV9 with TRBJ2-3, with D perhaps matching TRBD2 (6 bases). CDR3 length equals 16 residues. Germline CDR1 and CDR2: SGDLS and YYNGEE. The V gene lost 0 bases and the J gene lost 4 bases, with 15 bases spanning the gap.

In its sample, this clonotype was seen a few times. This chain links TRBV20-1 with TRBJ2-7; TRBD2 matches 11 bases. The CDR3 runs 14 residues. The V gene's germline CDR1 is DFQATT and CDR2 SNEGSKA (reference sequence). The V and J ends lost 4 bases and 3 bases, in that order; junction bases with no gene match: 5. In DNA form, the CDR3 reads TGCAGTGCTACCGCCGGGACTAGCGGCTACGAGCAGTACTTC. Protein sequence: CSATAGTSGYEQYF.

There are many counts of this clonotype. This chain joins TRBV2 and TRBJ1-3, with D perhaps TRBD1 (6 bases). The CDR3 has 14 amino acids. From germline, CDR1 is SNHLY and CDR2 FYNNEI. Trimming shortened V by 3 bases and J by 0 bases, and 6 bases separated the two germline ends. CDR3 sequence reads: CASSEDSSGNTIYF. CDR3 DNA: TGTGCCAGCAGTGAGGACAGCTCTGGAAACACCATATATTTT.

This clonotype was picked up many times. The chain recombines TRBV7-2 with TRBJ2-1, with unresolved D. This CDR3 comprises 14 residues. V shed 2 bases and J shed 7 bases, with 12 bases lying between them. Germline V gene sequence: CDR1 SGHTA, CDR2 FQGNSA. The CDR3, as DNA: TGTGCCAGCAGCTTACTTTCTTTGGGGAATGAGCAGTTCTTC. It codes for CASSLLSLGNEQFF.

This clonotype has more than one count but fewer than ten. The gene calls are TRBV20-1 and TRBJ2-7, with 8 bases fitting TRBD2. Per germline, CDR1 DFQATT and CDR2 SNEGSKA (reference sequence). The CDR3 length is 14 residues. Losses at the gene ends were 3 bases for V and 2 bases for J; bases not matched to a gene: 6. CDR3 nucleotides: TGCAGTGCTAGGGGTAGCGGGAATCCCTACGAGCAGTACTTC. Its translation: CSARGSGNPYEQYF.

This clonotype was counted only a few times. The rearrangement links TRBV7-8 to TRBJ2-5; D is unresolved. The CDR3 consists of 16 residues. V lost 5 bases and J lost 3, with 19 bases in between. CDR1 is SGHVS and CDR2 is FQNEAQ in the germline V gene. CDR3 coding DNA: TGTGCCAGCAGCGTAAGGTTTTTGAGTCGGAAAGAGACCCAGTACTTC. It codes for CASSVRFLSRKETQYF.

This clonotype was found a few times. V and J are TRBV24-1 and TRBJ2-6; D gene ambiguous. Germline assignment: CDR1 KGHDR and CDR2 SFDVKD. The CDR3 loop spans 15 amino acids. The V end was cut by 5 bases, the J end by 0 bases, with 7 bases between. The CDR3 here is CATSGPDSGANVLTF. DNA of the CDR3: TGTGCCACCAGTGGTCCTGACTCTGGGGCCAACGTCCTGACTTTC.

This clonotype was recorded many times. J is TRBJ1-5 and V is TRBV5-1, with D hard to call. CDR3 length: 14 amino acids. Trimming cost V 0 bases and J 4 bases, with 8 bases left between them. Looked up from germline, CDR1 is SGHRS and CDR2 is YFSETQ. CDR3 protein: CASSLDGVNQPQHF. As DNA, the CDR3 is TGCGCCAGCAGCTTGGACGGAGTAAATCAGCCCCAGCATTTT.

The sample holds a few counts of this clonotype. DNA of the CDR3: TGCAGTGCCACCCTGGACAGACTAGAGCAGTTCTTC. It translates to CSATLDRLEQFF. The V and J genes are TRBV20-1 and TRBJ2-1, with D possibly TRBD1 on 6 matching bases. The CDR3 contains 12 residues. The V gene lost 6 bases and the J gene lost 10 bases, with 16 bases spanning the gap. Germline CDR1 is DFQATT and CDR2 is SNEGSKA (reference sequence).

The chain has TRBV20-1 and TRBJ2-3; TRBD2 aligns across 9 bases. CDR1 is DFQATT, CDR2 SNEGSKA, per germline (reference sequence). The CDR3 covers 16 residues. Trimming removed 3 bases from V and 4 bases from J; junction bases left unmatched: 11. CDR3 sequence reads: CSASRSSGRHPDTQYF. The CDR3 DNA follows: TGCAGTGCTAGCCGATCAAGCGGGAGGCACCCAGATACGCAGTATTTT.